This TCR beta chain was recorded in a study of blood T cell repertoires in COVID-19. About the study: Both acute and convalescent COVID-19 samples were obtained from the United States, Italy and Spain. PBMCs, B-cell-depleted T cells, or T cells provided the cDNA or gDNA that made up the material.

Trimming pared 9 bases from V and 4 bases from J, leaving 15 bases between. The CDR3 contains 14 residues. Germline lookup yields CDR1 LNHDA and CDR2 SQIVND (reference sequence). As originally analysed: Reference gene primer amplification in the assay estimated nucleated cell counts. TCRdb's copy holds only in-frame clones and misses some; the assay was immunoSEQ multiplex PCR. The V and J calls and clone size come from that table; D and trimming were worked out from the DNA. The sample consists of around 250,000 clones, roughly nine tenths of them appearing once. Source material: peripheral blood. The TCR comes from a woman in her 40s who had recovered from COVID-19. This chain connects TRBV19 to TRBJ2-2, with a possible D match to TRBD1 (6 bases). CDR3 sequence: CASWEQGTTGELFF. The CDR3 bases are TGTGCCAGCTGGGAACAGGGTACCACCGGGGAGCTGTTTTTT.